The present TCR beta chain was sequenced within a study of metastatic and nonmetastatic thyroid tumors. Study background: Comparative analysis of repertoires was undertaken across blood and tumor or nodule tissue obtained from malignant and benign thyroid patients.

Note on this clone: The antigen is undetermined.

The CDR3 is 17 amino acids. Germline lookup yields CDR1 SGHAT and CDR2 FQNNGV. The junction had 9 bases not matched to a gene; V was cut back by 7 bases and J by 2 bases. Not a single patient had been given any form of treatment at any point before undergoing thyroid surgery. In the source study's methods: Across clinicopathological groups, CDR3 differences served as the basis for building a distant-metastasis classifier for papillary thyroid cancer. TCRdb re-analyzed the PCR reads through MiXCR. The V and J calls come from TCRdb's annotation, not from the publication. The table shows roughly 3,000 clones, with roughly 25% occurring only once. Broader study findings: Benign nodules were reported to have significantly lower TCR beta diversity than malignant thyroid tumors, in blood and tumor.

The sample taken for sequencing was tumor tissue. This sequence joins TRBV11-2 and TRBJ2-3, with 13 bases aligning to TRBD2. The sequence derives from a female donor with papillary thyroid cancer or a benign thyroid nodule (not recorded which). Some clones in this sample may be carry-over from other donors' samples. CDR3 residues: CASTRTSGRRVTDTQYF. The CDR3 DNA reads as TGTGCCAGCACCAGGACTAGCGGGAGACGGGTCACAGATACGCAGTATTTT.